This entry features one T cell receptor (beta chain) sequence. Its antigen is as yet unknown. Trimming stripped 4 bases from V and 4 bases from J, with 11 bases between. The CDR3 covers 13 residues. From germline, CDR1 is LNHDA and CDR2 SQIVND (reference sequence). This sample stems from a study of persistence of HIV-infected CD4 T cells. Study in general: Suppressive ART had lasted a median of approximately 8 years. Multiple blood draws of up to about 180 mL, except two donors with single leukapheresis.

The immunoSEQ assay was version 4, run in survey mode. Template was genomic DNA at roughly 9.3 ng/uL, with up to 1 ug used per sample. This table comes from immunoSEQ multiplex PCR, and its TCRdb copy is limited to in-frame clones, with some not included. This sample has under 40,000 clones, with roughly three quarters found just once. An overlapping HIV-1 Gag peptide pool stimulated these cells at about 0.94 ug/peptide/mL. Sorting selected CD4+ T cells upregulating both CD40 ligand and CD69. The sequence derives from an adult man with HIV who was CMV-seropositive. V usage is TRBV19 and J usage is TRBJ2-7; tentative D call: TRBD2 (5 bases). The sequences come from CD4+ T cells sorted from PBMCs after roughly 19-hour stimulation, collected from a patient who received antiretroviral therapy. CDR3 residues: CASSKGRGYEQYF. The CDR3 bases are TGTGCCAGTAGTAAGGGCCGGGGTTACGAGCAGTACTTC.